This T cell receptor (beta chain) was observed in a study of T cells in Graves' hyperthyroidism and ophthalmopathy (dated by TCRdb to about 2019). For the study in its entirety: Peripheral blood was sampled at the time of initial diagnosis, prior to any treatment. A discovery cohort of about 96 patients, about 40 with Graves' ophthalmopathy and about 58 with stable Graves' hyperthyroidism, was used to find distinguishing TCR V-J signatures. The roughly 91 discovery patients were randomly divided into training and test sets at a 7:3 ratio. Prospective prediction of ophthalmopathy was tested in an independent validation cohort consisting of roughly 20 hyperthyroidism patients and over 15 patients who later progressed to ophthalmopathy. The study also compared thyroid tissue and blood T-cell repertoires from more than 5 Graves' hyperthyroidism patients. The paper describes TCR Vbeta CDR3 sequencing of 135 peripheral blood samples, made up of 43 ophthalmopathy patients, roughly 72 hyperthyroidism patients and about 17 progressor patients. Once sampling was done, hyperthyroidism patients were given methimazole at a starting dose of 30 mg daily, whereas ophthalmopathy patients were given high-dose intravenous methylprednisolone. Results the study describes overall, beyond this receptor: In validation, progression to ophthalmopathy was predicted by the model with 65% to 71% sensitivity and around 75% specificity, a median of about 6.8 months before onset. A model built on a 13 V-J signature distinguished ophthalmopathy from stable hyperthyroidism, reaching 85% to 90% sensitivity and 81% to 83% specificity in cross-validation and 80%/75% in testing. Most expanded thyroid clonotypes (frequency above 0.001) were also detected in blood, suggesting blood repertoires may reflect thyroid immune responses. No statistical method was used to fix the sample size in advance, and group allocation was not hidden from the investigators.

The TCR beta CDR3 regions were amplified from the RNA transcripts. The first round of RT-PCR for the TCR CDR3 was performed with the HTBI primer set and the Qiagen OneStep RT-PCR kit. The libraries were constructed in a second round of multiplex PCR and then size-selected and purified. Sequencing of the libraries was done on an Illumina HiSeq2000 using paired-end 100 bp reads. Concerning the study's data processing: SOAPnuke was used to process the raw data, throwing out any read that contained adapters or uncalled bases, had a mean Phred below 15, or lacked an exact constant-primer or identifier match. High-quality paired reads were merged using COPE v1.2.5, and each unique nucleotide sequence was defined as a clonotype. MiTCR v1.1 was used to align the clonotypes against IMGT TRBV, TRBD and TRBJ reference segments. The analysis was restricted to V-J combinations with a frequency above 0.0001, which together covered 98% to 99.2% of the repertoires. The TCS score was defined as the ratio of F50 (clonal expansion) to E x V (chaos), calculated using BLOSUM62-based TCRdist between CDR3 peptides within each V-J. Welch's t-statistics and random forest reduced several hundred V-J features to roughly 13, which were used in a naive Bayes classifier (R e1071). TCRdb reprocessed the public reads (quality trimming at Q25 with fastp, clone calling with MiXCR) and kept in-frame beta chains. CDR3 protein sequences are deduplicated, and each keeps its most common genes and DNA. These V and J calls are TCRdb output, not the study's own analysis. Present in this sample are hundreds of thousands of distinct CDR3 sequences, approximately 15% of which were seen just once. The ten largest clones add up to roughly 5.5% of the sample.

Hyperthyroidism patients were newly diagnosed, with disease duration under 2 months, and aged 18 to 65 years. Patients with uncontrolled infections, other autoimmune diseases, pregnancy or lactation were excluded. Clinical symptoms, serum thyroxine and TRAb, thyroid ultrasound, and orbital computed tomography formed the basis for the diagnoses. For progressor patients, blood was drawn at the first diagnosis of hyperthyroidism, before any ophthalmopathy symptoms had appeared. PBMCs were separated from over 9 ml of fresh peripheral blood using Ficoll-Paque density gradient centrifugation. Progressor patients were initially diagnosed with Graves' hyperthyroidism and developed ophthalmopathy during follow-up. Total RNA was extracted using Trizol reagent, and RNA quality was assessed on an Agilent 2100 Bioanalyzer. In this sample, this clonotype turned up many times. Its antigen is currently not known. The sample holds no much larger clone one base away, and base qualities are not on file.

From the cysteine up to the phenylalanine, the CDR3 has a length of 14 residues. The only DNA kept is the CDR3, 42 bases in frame from the first base. The V and J ends are trimmed by 8 bases and 0 bases, leaving 13 bases between them. According to the germline V gene (reference sequence), CDR1 reads LNHDA and CDR2 reads SQIVND. In this chain, TRBV19 is recombined with TRBJ1-1; TRBD1 is possibly the D segment (5 matching bases). The receptor comes from a woman in her twenties or thirties with Graves' hyperthyroidism that later progressed to Graves' ophthalmopathy. The specimen sequenced was blood. The base sequence is TGTGCCAGTGGGGACGTTAGCATGAACACTGAAGCTTTCTTT. Its protein product is CASGDVSMNTEAFF.